This T cell receptor (beta chain) was recorded in a study of T cell responses to AZD1222 COVID-19 vaccine. Overall study findings and caveats: Two AZD1222 administrations were followed by greater Spike-specific TCR breadth and depth.

The method was immunoSEQ multiplex PCR; TCRdb's version includes in-frame clones alone and lacks a portion of them. The sample holds roughly 120,000 clones, more than 80% seen once. CDR1 and CDR2 from the germline V gene are MNHEY and SVGAGI. CDR3 size: 13 residues. V lost 2 bases and J 4 bases, leaving 8 bases between the germline ends. In this sample, this clone turned up many times. Its antigen remains unidentified. The source was peripheral blood, collected 28 days after the second AZD1222 dose. This chain connects TRBV6-5 to TRBJ1-1; D is unresolved. The clonotype comes from an adult who received the AZD1222 COVID-19 vaccine. The CDR3 DNA sequence: TGTGCCAGCAGTTACAGGAAAGGCACTGAAGCTTTCTTT. Its protein is CASSYRKGTEAFF.